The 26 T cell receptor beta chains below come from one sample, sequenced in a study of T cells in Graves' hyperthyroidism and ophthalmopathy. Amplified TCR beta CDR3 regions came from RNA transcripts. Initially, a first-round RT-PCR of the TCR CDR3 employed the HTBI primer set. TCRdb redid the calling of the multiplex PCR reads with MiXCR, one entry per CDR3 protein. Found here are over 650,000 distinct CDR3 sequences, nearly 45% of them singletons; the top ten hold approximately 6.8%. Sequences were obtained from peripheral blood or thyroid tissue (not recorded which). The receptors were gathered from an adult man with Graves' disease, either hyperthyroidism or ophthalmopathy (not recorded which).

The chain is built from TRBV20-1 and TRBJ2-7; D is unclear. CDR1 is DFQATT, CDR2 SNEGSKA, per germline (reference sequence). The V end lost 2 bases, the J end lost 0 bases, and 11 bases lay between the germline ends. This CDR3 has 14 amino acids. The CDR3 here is CSARIGDSSYEQYF. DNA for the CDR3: TGCAGTGCTAGAATTGGGGATAGCTCCTACGAGCAGTACTTC.

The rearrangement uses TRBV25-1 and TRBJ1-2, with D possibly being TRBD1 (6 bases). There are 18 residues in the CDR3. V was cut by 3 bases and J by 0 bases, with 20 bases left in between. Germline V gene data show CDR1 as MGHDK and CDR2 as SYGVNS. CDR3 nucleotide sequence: TGTGCCAGCAGTGATTTCGGGACAATGACAGACACTAACTATGGCTACACCTTC. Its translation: CASSDFGTMTDTNYGYTF.

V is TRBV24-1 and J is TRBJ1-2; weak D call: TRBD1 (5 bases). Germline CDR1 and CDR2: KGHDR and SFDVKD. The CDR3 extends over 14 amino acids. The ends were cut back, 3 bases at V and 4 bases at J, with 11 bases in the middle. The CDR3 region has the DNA TGTGCCACCAGTGATACAGGTGGACTCTATGGCTACACCTTC. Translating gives CATSDTGGLYGYTF.

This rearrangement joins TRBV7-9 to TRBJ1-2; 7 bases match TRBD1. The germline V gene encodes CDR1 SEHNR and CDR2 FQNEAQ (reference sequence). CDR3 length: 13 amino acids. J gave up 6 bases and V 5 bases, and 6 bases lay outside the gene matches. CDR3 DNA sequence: TGTGCCAGCAGCCCGGGACAGACGGATGGCTACACCTTC. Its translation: CASSPGQTDGYTF.

The CDR3 region is CATSDGSGFDQPQHF. CDR3 coding DNA: TGTGCCACCAGTGATGGATCAGGGTTCGATCAGCCCCAGCATTTT. The chain employs TRBV24-1 and TRBJ1-5, with D maybe TRBD1 (5 bases). The CDR3 sequence is 15 residues long. Trimming took off 3 bases at V and 5 bases at J, with 13 bases between the two ends. Germline assignment: CDR1 KGHDR and CDR2 SFDVKD.

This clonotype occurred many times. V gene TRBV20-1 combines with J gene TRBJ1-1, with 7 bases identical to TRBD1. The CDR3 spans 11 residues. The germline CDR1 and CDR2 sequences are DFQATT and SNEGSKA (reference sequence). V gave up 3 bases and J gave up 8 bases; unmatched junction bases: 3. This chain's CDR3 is CSASPRGEAFF. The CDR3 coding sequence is TGCAGTGCTAGCCCCAGGGGGGAAGCTTTCTTT.

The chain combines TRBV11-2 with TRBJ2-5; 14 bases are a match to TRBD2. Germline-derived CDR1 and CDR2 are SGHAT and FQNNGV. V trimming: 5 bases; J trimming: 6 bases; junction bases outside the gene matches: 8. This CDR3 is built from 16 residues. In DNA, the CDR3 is TGTGCCAGCAGCCGACTAGCGGGAGGGCCTGGGAAGACCCAGTACTTC. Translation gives CASSRLAGGPGKTQYF.

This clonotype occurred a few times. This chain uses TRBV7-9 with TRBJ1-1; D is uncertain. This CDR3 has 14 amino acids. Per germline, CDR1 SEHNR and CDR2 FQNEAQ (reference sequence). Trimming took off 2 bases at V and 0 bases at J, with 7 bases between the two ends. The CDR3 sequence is CASSLLRMNTEAFF. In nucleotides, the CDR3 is TGTGCCAGCAGCTTACTTCGCATGAACACTGAAGCTTTCTTT.

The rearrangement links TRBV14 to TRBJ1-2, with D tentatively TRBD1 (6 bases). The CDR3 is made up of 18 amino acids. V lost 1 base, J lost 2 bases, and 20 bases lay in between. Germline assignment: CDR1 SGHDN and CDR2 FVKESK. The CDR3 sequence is CASSQGSTGTMGNYGYTF. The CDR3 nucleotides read TGTGCCAGCAGCCAAGGGTCAACAGGGACCATGGGAAACTATGGCTACACCTTC.

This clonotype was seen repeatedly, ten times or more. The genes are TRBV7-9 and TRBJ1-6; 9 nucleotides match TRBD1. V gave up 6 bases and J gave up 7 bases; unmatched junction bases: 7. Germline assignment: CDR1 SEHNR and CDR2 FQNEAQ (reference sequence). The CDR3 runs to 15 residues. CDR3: CASSSDRGWNSPLHF. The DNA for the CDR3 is TGTGCCAGCAGTTCCGACAGGGGGTGGAATTCACCCCTCCACTTT.

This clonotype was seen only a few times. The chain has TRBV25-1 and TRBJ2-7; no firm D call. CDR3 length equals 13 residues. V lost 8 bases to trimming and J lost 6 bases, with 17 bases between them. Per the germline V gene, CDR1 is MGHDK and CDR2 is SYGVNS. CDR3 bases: TGTGCCAGCGGTATAATAGCTCCAGGCGAGCAGTACTTC. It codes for CASGIIAPGEQYF.

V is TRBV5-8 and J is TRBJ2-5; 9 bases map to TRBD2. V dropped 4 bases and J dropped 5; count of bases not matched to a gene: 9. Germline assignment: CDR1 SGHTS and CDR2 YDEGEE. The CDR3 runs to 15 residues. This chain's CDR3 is CASSGLALQGETQYF. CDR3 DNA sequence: TGTGCCAGCAGCGGACTAGCGTTACAAGGGGAGACCCAGTACTTC.

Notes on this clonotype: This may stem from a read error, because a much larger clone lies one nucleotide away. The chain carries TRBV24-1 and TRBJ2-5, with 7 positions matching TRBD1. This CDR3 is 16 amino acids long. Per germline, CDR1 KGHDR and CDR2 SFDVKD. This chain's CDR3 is CAASDFTGQLQETQYF. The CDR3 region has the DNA TGTGCCGCCAGTGATTTCACGGGACAGTTACAAGAGACCCAGTACTTC.

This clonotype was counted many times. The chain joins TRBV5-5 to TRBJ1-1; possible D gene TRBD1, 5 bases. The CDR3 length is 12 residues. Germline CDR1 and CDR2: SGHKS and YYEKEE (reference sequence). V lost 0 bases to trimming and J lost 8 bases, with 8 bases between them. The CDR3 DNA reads TGTGCCAGCAGCTTGGGGGCAGGGGAAGCTTTCTTT. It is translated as CASSLGAGEAFF.

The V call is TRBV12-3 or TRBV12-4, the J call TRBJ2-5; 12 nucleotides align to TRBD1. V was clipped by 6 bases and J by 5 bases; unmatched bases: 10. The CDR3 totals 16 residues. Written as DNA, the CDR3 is TGTGCCAGCAGCCCCCGGGACAGGGGGCTGAGGGAGACCCAGTACTTC. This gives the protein CASSPRDRGLRETQYF.

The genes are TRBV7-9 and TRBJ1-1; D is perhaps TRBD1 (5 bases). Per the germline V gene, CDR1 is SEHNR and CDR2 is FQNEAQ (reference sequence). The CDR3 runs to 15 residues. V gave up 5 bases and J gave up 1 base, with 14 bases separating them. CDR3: CASSGPGTANTEAFF. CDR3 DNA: TGTGCCAGCAGCGGACCCGGGACGGCGAACACTGAAGCTTTCTTT.

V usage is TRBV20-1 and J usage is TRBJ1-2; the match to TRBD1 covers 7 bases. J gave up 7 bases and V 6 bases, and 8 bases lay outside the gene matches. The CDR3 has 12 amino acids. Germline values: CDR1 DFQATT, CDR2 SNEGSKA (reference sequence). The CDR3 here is CSAIGQDCGYTF. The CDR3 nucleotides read TGCAGTGCGATTGGACAGGACTGTGGCTACACCTTC.

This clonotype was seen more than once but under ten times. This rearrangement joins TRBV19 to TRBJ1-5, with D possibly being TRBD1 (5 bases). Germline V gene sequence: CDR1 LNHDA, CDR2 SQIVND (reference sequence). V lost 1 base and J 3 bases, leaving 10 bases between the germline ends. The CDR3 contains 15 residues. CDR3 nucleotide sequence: TGTGCCAGTAGTATAGGACAGCGTTACAATCAGCCCCAGCATTTT. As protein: CASSIGQRYNQPQHF.

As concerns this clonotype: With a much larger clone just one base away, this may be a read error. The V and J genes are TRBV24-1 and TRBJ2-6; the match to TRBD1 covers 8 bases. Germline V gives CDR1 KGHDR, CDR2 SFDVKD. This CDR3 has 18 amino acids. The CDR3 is CAASDPGQGNSGANVLTF. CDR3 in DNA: TGTGCCGCCAGTGATCCCGGACAGGGTAACTCTGGGGCCAACGTCCTGACTTTC.

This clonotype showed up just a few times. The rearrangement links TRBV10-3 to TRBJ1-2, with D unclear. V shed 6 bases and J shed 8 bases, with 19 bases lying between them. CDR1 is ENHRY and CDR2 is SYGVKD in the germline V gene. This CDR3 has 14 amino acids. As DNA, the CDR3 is TGTGCCATCAGCGGAGCCCAGGAGGCGGGGGGCTACACCTTC. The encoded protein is CAISGAQEAGGYTF.

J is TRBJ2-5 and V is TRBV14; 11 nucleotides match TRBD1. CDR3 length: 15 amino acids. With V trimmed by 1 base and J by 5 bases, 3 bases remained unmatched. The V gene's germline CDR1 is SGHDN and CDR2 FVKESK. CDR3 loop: CASSQGDRGEETQYF. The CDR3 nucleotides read TGTGCCAGCAGCCAAGGGGACAGGGGGGAGGAGACCCAGTACTTC.

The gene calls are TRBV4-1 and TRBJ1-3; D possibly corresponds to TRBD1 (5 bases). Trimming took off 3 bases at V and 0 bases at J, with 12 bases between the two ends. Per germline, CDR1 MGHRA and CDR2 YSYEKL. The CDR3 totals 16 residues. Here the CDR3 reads CASSQWAGSSGNTIYF. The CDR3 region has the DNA TGCGCCAGCAGCCAGTGGGCAGGGAGCTCTGGAAACACCATATATTTT.

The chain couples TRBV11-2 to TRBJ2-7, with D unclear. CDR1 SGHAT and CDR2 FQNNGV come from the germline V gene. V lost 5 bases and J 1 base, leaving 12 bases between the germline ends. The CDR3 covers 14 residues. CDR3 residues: CASSQVNPSYEQYF. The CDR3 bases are TGTGCCAGCAGCCAAGTAAATCCATCCTACGAGCAGTACTTC. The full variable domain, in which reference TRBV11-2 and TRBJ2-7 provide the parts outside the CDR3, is EAGVAQSPRYKIIEKRQSVAFWCNPISGHATLYWYQQILGQGPKLLIQFQNNGVVDDSQLPKDRFSAERLKGVDSTLKIQPAKLEDSAVYLCASSQVNPSYEQYFGPGTRLTVT.

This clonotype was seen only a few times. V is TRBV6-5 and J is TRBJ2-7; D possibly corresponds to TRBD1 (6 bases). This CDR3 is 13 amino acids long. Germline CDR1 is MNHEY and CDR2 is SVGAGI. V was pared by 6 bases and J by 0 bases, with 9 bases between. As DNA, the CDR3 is TGTGCCAGCAGAAGGACAGTCTCCTACGAGCAGTACTTC. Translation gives CASRRTVSYEQYF.

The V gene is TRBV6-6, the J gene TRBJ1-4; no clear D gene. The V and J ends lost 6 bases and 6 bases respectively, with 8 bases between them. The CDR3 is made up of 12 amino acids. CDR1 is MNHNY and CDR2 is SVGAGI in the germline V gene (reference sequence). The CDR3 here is CASRLDHEKLFF. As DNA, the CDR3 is TGTGCCAGCAGACTGGACCATGAAAAACTGTTTTTT.

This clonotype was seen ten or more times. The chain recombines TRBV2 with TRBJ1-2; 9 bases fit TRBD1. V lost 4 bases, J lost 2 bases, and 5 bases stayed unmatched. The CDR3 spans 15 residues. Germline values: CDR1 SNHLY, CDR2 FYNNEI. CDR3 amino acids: CASSVQGALNYGYTF. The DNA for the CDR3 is TGTGCCAGCAGTGTACAGGGGGCGCTGAACTATGGCTACACCTTC.